This is a list of T cell receptor beta chains from one sample in a study of cytomegalovirus exposure and HLA in healthy donors. Data came from immunoSEQ multiplex PCR; TCRdb stores just in-frame clones and leaves some out. The sample carries about 160,000 clones, around 74% recorded once. Sequencing was done on a sample of PBMCs. The source of these receptors is a female donor in good health and CMV-seronegative. CDR3s include the opening cysteine and the closing phenylalanine or tryptophan. Fields, in order: V gene, J gene, CDR3 length, D gene, clone size, CDR3 protein, CDR3 DNA. D genes are given only for firm matches. Where a row states a size, it is once, few, many or the class of an expanded clone; other rows omit it.

>TRBV19|TRBJ1-2|12|NA|few
CAAYVANYGYTF
TGTGCCGCGTACGTAGCTAACTATGGCTACACCTTC
>TRBV2|TRBJ2-7|14|TRBD2|NA
CATAGLAGSYEQYF
TGTGCCACCGCGGGACTAGCGGGGTCGTACGAGCAGTACTTC
>TRBV5-5|TRBJ2-1|16|TRBD2|medium-sized
CASSLPSGGAANEQFF
TGTGCCAGCAGCTTGCCTAGCGGGGGGGCCGCGAATGAGCAGTTCTTC
>TRBV7-2|TRBJ2-7|18|TRBD2|once
CASSLGPGLAGGPGEQYF
TGTGCCAGCAGCTTAGGGCCGGGACTAGCGGGAGGGCCGGGGGAGCAGTACTTC
>TRBV6-6|TRBJ1-2|13|NA|NA
CASSTGTDRGYTF
TGTGCCAGCAGTACAGGGACGGACCGGGGCTACACCTTC
>TRBV15|TRBJ2-5|14|NA|NA
CATSKETGWGTQYF
TGTGCCACCAGCAAGGAAACAGGGTGGGGGACCCAGTACTTC
>TRBV11-2|TRBJ2-7|17|NA|few
CASSLDQPRRGPYEQYF
TGTGCCAGCAGCTTAGATCAGCCGCGGAGGGGACCCTACGAGCAGTACTTC
>TRBV2|TRBJ2-1|15|TRBD2|NA
CASSEWGGGSNEQFF
TGTGCCAGCAGTGAATGGGGGGGAGGGAGTAATGAGCAGTTCTTC
>TRBV27|TRBJ2-7|15|NA|few
CASSPTSWGTYEQYF
TGTGCCAGCAGCCCTACTAGCTGGGGTACCTACGAGCAGTACTTC
>TRBV9|TRBJ2-2|12|NA|NA
CASSVVSGELFF
TGTGCCAGCAGCGTAGTCTCCGGGGAGCTGTTTTTT
>TRBV10-3|TRBJ1-4|15|NA|NA
CAIREGGATNEKLFF
TGTGCCATCAGAGAGGGCGGAGCAACTAATGAAAAACTGTTTTTT
>TRBV28|TRBJ2-7|12|NA|once
CASSLEPYEQYF
TGTGCCAGCAGTTTAGAGCCCTACGAGCAGTACTTC
>TRBV5-1|TRBJ2-1|13|NA|NA
CASSLLDPGKQFF
TGCGCCAGCAGCTTGCTAGACCCCGGGAAGCAGTTCTTC
>TRBV2|TRBJ1-2|13|TRBD1|NA
CATDRARDYGYTF
TGTGCCACAGACAGGGCCCGGGACTATGGCTACACCTTC
>TRBV4-1|TRBJ2-1|16|NA|NA
CASSHPTSLPYNEQFF
TGCGCCAGCAGCCATCCAACGAGCTTACCCTACAATGAGCAGTTCTTC
>TRBV19|TRBJ2-7|14|NA|NA
CASSDRDTTYEQYF
TGTGCCAGTAGTGACCGGGACACGACCTACGAGCAGTACTTC
>TRBV5-6|TRBJ1-2|15|TRBD1|NA
CASSLAGGTNYGYTF
TGTGCCAGCAGCTTGGCAGGGGGCACAAACTATGGCTACACCTTC
>TRBV27|TRBJ1-5|14|NA|NA
CASSPGLHNQPQHF
TGTGCCAGCAGTCCCGGACTGCACAATCAGCCCCAGCATTTT
>TRBV7-2|TRBJ2-7|16|NA|NA
CASSLAPGRGTYEQYF
TGTGCCAGCAGCTTAGCTCCCGGGAGAGGAACCTACGAGCAGTACTTC
>TRBV2|TRBJ1-5|16|NA|few
CASSEEGGGNFQPQHF
TGTGCCAGCAGTGAAGAGGGAGGAGGCAATTTTCAGCCCCAGCATTTT
>TRBV7-8|TRBJ1-1|13|NA|few
CASSMTANTEAFF
TGTGCCAGCAGCATGACAGCTAACACTGAAGCTTTCTTT
>TRBV28|TRBJ2-6|15|TRBD1|NA
CASRRGQTGANVLTF
TGTGCCAGCCGAAGGGGACAGACTGGGGCCAACGTCCTGACTTTC
>TRBV7-6|TRBJ2-7|16|TRBD2|once
CASSSITSGSVYEQYF
TGTGCCAGCAGCTCCATCACTAGCGGGAGTGTCTACGAGCAGTACTTC
>TRBV18|TRBJ1-1|14|NA|NA
CASSPAGEFTEAFF
TGTGCCAGCTCACCCGCCGGGGAATTCACTGAAGCTTTCTTT
>TRBV5-1|TRBJ2-5|15|TRBD2|NA
CASSLAGGGPGTQYF
TGCGCCAGCAGCTTGGCCGGCGGGGGGCCAGGGACCCAGTACTTC
>TRBV7-9|TRBJ1-1|14|TRBD1|NA
CSSSPGTGDRQAFF
TGTTCCAGCAGCCCCGGGACAGGTGATCGTCAAGCTTTCTTT
>TRBV6-5|TRBJ2-1|15|TRBD2|NA
CASRLAGGLFNEQFF
TGTGCCAGCAGGCTAGCGGGAGGGCTATTTAATGAGCAGTTCTTC
>TRBV4-1|TRBJ1-6|16|NA|NA
CASSRLGLLANSPLHF
TGCGCCAGCAGCCGCCTAGGACTTCTGGCAAATTCACCCCTCCACTTT
>TRBV7-6|TRBJ2-7|13|NA|NA
CASSLAEGSEQYF
TGTGCCAGCAGCTTAGCGGAGGGGAGCGAGCAGTACTTC
>TRBV4-2|TRBJ1-1|18|NA|NA
CASSQVRDGGLTNTEAFF
TGTGCCAGCAGCCAAGTTAGAGACGGGGGACTCACGAACACTGAAGCTTTCTTT
>TRBV5-1|TRBJ1-1|14|NA|few
CASSPATVNTEAFF
TGCGCCAGCAGCCCGGCGACAGTGAACACTGAAGCTTTCTTT
>TRBV11-2|TRBJ2-3|16|TRBD2|NA
CASSPASGGAKDTQYF
TGTGCCAGCAGCCCCGCAAGCGGGGGGGCCAAAGATACGCAGTATTTT
>TRBV7-9|TRBJ2-4|16|NA|NA
CASSLGAGRTENIQYF
TGTGCCAGCAGCTTAGGGGCGGGGCGGACGGAAAACATTCAGTACTTC
>TRBV5-4|TRBJ2-6|17|TRBD1|NA
CASSPPGTGSGANVLTF
TGTGCCAGCAGCCCACCCGGGACAGGGTCTGGGGCCAACGTCCTGACTTTC
>TRBV4-2|TRBJ2-3|17|TRBD2|NA
CASSQEGAGGPPDTQYF
TGTGCCAGCAGCCAAGAAGGGGCGGGGGGGCCCCCAGATACGCAGTATTTT
>TRBV9|TRBJ1-5|14|TRBD1|few
CASSGGTGGQPQHF
TGTGCCAGCAGCGGCGGGACAGGGGGCCAGCCCCAGCATTTT
>TRBV5-5|TRBJ2-1|15|TRBD2|NA
CASSLVVAGYNEQFF
TGTGCCAGCAGCTTGGTCGTAGCGGGCTACAATGAGCAGTTCTTC
>TRBV30|TRBJ1-1|13|NA|NA
CAWIDLGDTEAFF
TGTGCCTGGATCGACCTAGGGGACACTGAAGCTTTCTTT
>TRBV2|TRBJ2-5|13|NA|once
CAGHFVRSETQYF
TGTGCCGGACACTTCGTTAGGTCGGAGACCCAGTACTTC
>TRBV6-5|TRBJ1-6|14|NA|NA
CASRLKGWRSPLHF
TGTGCCAGCAGGTTGAAGGGGTGGCGTTCACCCCTCCACTTT
>TRBV10-3|TRBJ2-1|14|TRBD2|NA
CAVTSGLSYNEQFF
TGTGCCGTTACTAGCGGGCTCTCCTACAATGAGCAGTTCTTC
>TRBV12-5|TRBJ2-3|13|NA|NA
CASGRGSTDTQYF
TGTGCTAGTGGCCGGGGGTCAACAGATACGCAGTATTTT